These 9 T cell receptor beta chains came from one sample sequenced in a study of T cell responses to AZD1222 COVID-19 vaccine. Using immunoSEQ multiplex PCR, the repertoire was profiled, and TCRdb retains in-frame clones only, with some absent. The table lists tens of thousands of clones, roughly nine tenths of them singletons. The source was peripheral blood, collected on day 0 of MenACWY control vaccination. All receptors come from an adult in good health.

This chain uses TRBV3-1 (or the pseudogene TRBV3-2) with TRBJ1-1; D is undetermined. This CDR3 comprises 14 residues. From germline, CDR1 is LGHDT and CDR2 YNNKEL (reference sequence). With 4 bases removed from V and 6 bases from J, the gap between germline ends came to 15 bases. The CDR3 loop reads CASSLPRDFPEAFF. The DNA of the CDR3 is TGTGCCAGCAGCCTCCCACGCGATTTCCCTGAAGCTTTCTTT.

The chain links TRBV5-1 to TRBJ1-3; no reliable D call. Per the germline V gene, CDR1 is SGHRS and CDR2 is YFSETQ. V lost 0 bases and J lost 0, with 7 bases in between. This CDR3 has 15 residues. The chain's CDR3 is CASSLDGTSGNTIYF. Here the CDR3 DNA reads TGCGCCAGCAGCTTGGACGGAACCTCTGGAAACACCATATATTTT. Looking up the rest from reference TRBV5-1 and TRBJ1-3 gives the full variable domain: KAGVTQTPRYLIKTRGQQVTLSCSPISGHRSVSWYQQTPGQGLQFLFEYFSETQRNKGNFPGRFSGRQFSNSRSEMNVSTLELGDSALYLCASSLDGTSGNTIYFGEGSWLTVV.

This clone was seen just once. This chain links TRBV6-5 with TRBJ2-1; possible D gene TRBD1, 5 bases. Trimming shortened V by 6 bases and J by 7 bases, and 7 bases separated the two germline ends. The CDR3 has 11 amino acids. CDR1 and CDR2 from the germline V gene are MNHEY and SVGAGI. CDR3 region: CASRQENEQFF. The CDR3 DNA follows: TGTGCCAGCAGACAGGAAAATGAGCAGTTCTTC.

The chain is built from TRBV21-1 and TRBJ2-1; the D call in the table, TRBD2, was not verified against the DNA. TRBV21-1 is shown as a pseudogene. The CDR3 sequence is 15 residues long. CDR3 region: CASSKGGRERDEQFF. The DNA for the CDR3 is TGTGCCAGCAGCAAAGGAGGGAGAGAAAGGGATGAGCAGTTCTTC.

The rearrangement joins TRBV18 to TRBJ1-1; no clear D. Germline CDR1 reads KGHSH; CDR2 reads LQKENI. Trimming took off 1 base at V and 8 bases at J, with 11 bases between the two ends. This CDR3 is 13 amino acids long. In DNA form, the CDR3 reads TGTGCCAGCTCACCACTGGTGGAGGCCGAAGCTTTCTTT. Its translation: CASSPLVEAEAFF.

The chain uses TRBV4-1 and TRBJ2-7; perhaps D is TRBD1 or TRBD2 (6 bases each). CDR3 size: 15 residues. The V end was cut by 1 base, the J end by 0 bases, with 10 bases between. Germline V CDR1 and CDR2: MGHRA, YSYEKL. The DNA for the CDR3 is TGCGCCAGCAGCCAAGGGGGGGCCAGCTCCTACGAGCAGTACTTC. Its protein is CASSQGGASSYEQYF.

This chain joins TRBV9 and TRBJ2-7; D gene unclear. Trimming removed 2 bases at V and 4 bases at J, with 7 bases between. This CDR3 contains 12 residues. The germline V gene has CDR1 SGDLS and CDR2 YYNGEE. CDR3 sequence reads: CASSVGEYEQYF. CDR3 DNA sequence: TGTGCCAGCAGCGTCGGAGAATACGAGCAGTACTTC.

The V call is TRBV27, the J call TRBJ2-2; no clear D gene. The V end lost 2 bases, the J end lost 3 bases, and 13 bases lay between the germline ends. Germline V gene lookup returns CDR1 MNHEY and CDR2 SMNVEV (reference sequence). The CDR3 is 16 amino acids. The CDR3 nucleotides are TGTGCCAGCAGTTTAGCCGGACCTCCTTACACCGGGGAGCTGTTTTTT. Protein product: CASSLAGPPYTGELFF.

CDR3 region: CASSLAGKWDQPQHF. In nucleotides, the CDR3 is TGTGCCAGCAGCTTGGCGGGAAAATGGGATCAGCCCCAGCATTTT. The genes are TRBV5-8 and TRBJ1-5; D ambiguous. This CDR3 contains 15 residues. Germline-derived CDR1 and CDR2 are SGHTS and YDEGEE. With 0 bases removed from V and 5 bases from J, the gap between germline ends came to 12 bases. The entire variable domain, with the rest obtained from reference TRBV5-8 and TRBJ1-5, is as follows: EAGVTQSPTHLIKTRGQQATLRCSPISGHTSVYWYQQALGLGLQFLLWYDEGEERNRGNFPPRFSGRQFPNYSSELNVNALELEDSALYLCASSLAGKWDQPQHFGDGTRLSIL.